The T cell receptor (beta chain) under discussion was sequenced for a study of blood T cell repertoires in COVID-19. Original handling: Amplification of reference gene primers provided the estimated nucleated cell counts. TCRdb's copy holds only in-frame clones and misses some; the assay was immunoSEQ multiplex PCR. V and J calls and clone size follow that table, whereas D and trimming were derived from the DNA. The sample records about 270,000 clones, roughly nine tenths being singletons. Cohorts were determined from participant-reported clinical history. Germline CDR1 reads SGHVS; CDR2 reads FNYEAQ. This CDR3 comprises 15 residues. The V and J ends lost 2 bases and 9 bases, in that order; junction bases with no gene match: 8. This clone was picked up one time.

This chain uses TRBV7-6 with TRBJ2-3; 10 bases match TRBD1. This clonotype was obtained from a woman in her forties or fifties who had recovered from COVID-19. Sequenced sample: PBMCs or T cells enriched from blood (not recorded which). The CDR3 reads CASSLLGTGEGTQYF. CDR3 coding DNA: TGTGCCAGCAGCTTACTGGGGACAGGGGAGGGCACGCAGTATTTT.